Shown below are 3 T cell receptor beta chains from a single sample sequenced in a study of blood T cell repertoires in COVID-19. The assay was immunoSEQ multiplex PCR, and TCRdb's table has in-frame clones only and misses some. This table holds roughly 260,000 clones, almost 90% found once. Specimen: peripheral blood. These receptors originate from a woman in her 30s with COVID-19, enrolled during active disease.

The V and J genes are TRBV5-5 and TRBJ1-1; TRBD1 matches at 8 bases. Germline CDR1 and CDR2: SGHKS and YYEKEE (reference sequence). This CDR3 has 15 amino acids. Trimming at V came to 4 bases and at J to 4 bases, leaving 9 bases not matched to a gene. DNA of the CDR3: TGTGCCAGCAGCCTTACGAGACAGGGGACCACTGAAGCTTTCTTT. The encoded protein is CASSLTRQGTTEAFF.

The chain links TRBV2 to TRBJ2-2; 8 bases align to TRBD1. From germline, CDR1 is SNHLY and CDR2 FYNNEI. CDR3 length: 15 residues. After removal of 4 bases from V and 4 bases from J, the junction contained 5 bases not matched to a gene. The CDR3 sequence is CASSVGQGLTGELFF. CDR3 in DNA: TGTGCCAGCAGTGTCGGACAGGGACTCACCGGGGAGCTGTTTTTT.

The genes are TRBV28 and TRBJ1-5; D unresolved. Per germline, CDR1 MDHEN and CDR2 SYDVKM. Trimming cost V 3 bases and J 4 bases, with 10 bases left between them. This CDR3 is 14 amino acids long. As DNA, the CDR3 is TGTGCCAGCAGTTTGGGGAGTCGAAATCAGCCCCAGCATTTT. This translates into CASSLGSRNQPQHF. Together with reference TRBV28 and TRBJ1-5, the CDR3 gives the full variable domain: DVKVTQSSRYLVKRTGEKVFLECVQDMDHENMFWYRQDPGLGLRLIYFSYDVKMKEKGDIPEGYSVSREKKERFSLILESASTNQTSMYLCASSLGSRNQPQHFGDGTRLSIL.